The 13 T cell receptor beta chains listed next were all sequenced from one sample in a study of blood T cell repertoires in COVID-19. Repertoires were generated with immunoSEQ multiplex PCR, while TCRdb's copy carries only in-frame clones and drops some. This sample has fewer than 200,000 clones, with 70% to 85% found just once. The sequenced material came from peripheral blood. The receptors shown here come from a woman aged 80 or older with acute or convalescent COVID-19.

The rearrangement joins TRBV10-3 to TRBJ2-7; TRBD2 agrees at 11 bases. The CDR3 extends over 16 amino acids. CDR1 is ENHRY and CDR2 is SYGVKD in the germline V gene. Losses at the gene ends were 4 bases for V and 3 bases for J; bases not matched to a gene: 8. CDR3 in DNA: TGTGCCATCAGTGCACCTACTAGCGGGGGTTTCTACGAGCAGTACTTC. Protein: CAISAPTSGGFYEQYF.

The V and J genes are TRBV18 and TRBJ2-5; 12 bases are shared with TRBD2. The CDR3 spans 16 residues. J was trimmed by 1 base and V by 3 bases; bases with no gene match: 3. From germline, CDR1 is KGHSH and CDR2 LQKENI. The CDR3 DNA reads as TGTGCCAGCTCACCCCTACTAGCGGGGGGCCAAGAGACCCAGTACTTC. It yields the protein CASSPLLAGGQETQYF.

The CDR3 DNA is TGTGCCTGGAGTGACCAGGGGATTGGCACTGAAGCTTTCTTT. It translates to CAWSDQGIGTEAFF. The rearrangement joins TRBV30 to TRBJ1-1; D may be TRBD1 (6 bases). Trimming removed 1 base from V and 4 bases from J, with 13 bases in between. This CDR3 is 14 amino acids long. In germline, CDR1 is GTSNPN, CDR2 SVGIG (reference sequence).

The chain links TRBV3-1 (or the pseudogene TRBV3-2) to TRBJ1-4; the D is unclear. The CDR3 covers 13 residues. Per germline, CDR1 LGHDT and CDR2 YNNKEL (reference sequence). The V end was cut by 0 bases, the J end by 5 bases, with 4 bases between. CDR3 nucleotides: TGTGCCAGCAGCCAAGATCTGAATGAAAAACTGTTTTTT. It yields the protein CASSQDLNEKLFF.

The chain couples TRBV27 to TRBJ2-5, with TRBD1 as a possible D gene (5 bases). Germline CDR1 reads MNHEY; CDR2 reads SMNVEV (reference sequence). The CDR3 covers 15 residues. Trimming pared 2 bases from V and 5 bases from J, leaving 15 bases between. This chain's CDR3 is CASSLRYSGIETQYF. The DNA of the CDR3 is TGTGCCAGCAGTTTAAGGTACTCAGGGATCGAGACCCAGTACTTC.

The chain carries TRBV3-1 (or the pseudogene TRBV3-2) and TRBJ2-7; 8 bases align to TRBD1. Germline assignment: CDR1 LGHDT and CDR2 YNNKEL (reference sequence). The CDR3 extends over 19 amino acids. The V gene end was trimmed by 4 bases and the J gene end by 0 bases; junction bases not matched to a gene: 17. The CDR3 region has the DNA TGTGCCAGCAGCCTACAGGGGGGACCCCAACGATCAAGCTCCTACGAGCAGTACTTC. This codes for CASSLQGGPQRSSSYEQYF.

This clone occurred a few times. The V and J genes are TRBV6-5 and TRBJ2-2; TRBD1 matches at 9 bases. The germline CDR1 and CDR2 sequences are MNHEY and SVGAGI. The length of the CDR3 is 15 residues. With 6 bases clipped from V and 6 bases from J, the junction kept 8 bases outside the gene matches. The CDR3 region has the DNA TGTGCCAGCAGCCGCGCCGGACAGGGGTCCGGGGAGCTGTTTTTT. Protein sequence: CASSRAGQGSGELFF.

V gene TRBV19 combines with J gene TRBJ2-3, with 7 bases identical to TRBD2. The V segment lost 4 bases and the J segment 3 bases; nucleotides outside the gene matches: 4. The CDR3 runs 14 residues. Germline V lookup: CDR1 LNHDA, CDR2 SQIVND (reference sequence). The CDR3 DNA sequence: TGTGCCAGTAGTAAGGGCGGGAGTACAGATACGCAGTATTTT. It specifies CASSKGGSTDTQYF.

The J gene is TRBJ2-6, the V gene TRBV5-1; no clear D. Germline CDR1 is SGHRS and CDR2 is YFSETQ. Between the trimmed V and J ends, which lost 4 bases and 2 bases, there was a span of 13 bases. The CDR3 totals 16 residues. CDR3 bases: TGCGCCAGCAGCCGATCCCCTGGCCCTGGGGCCAACGTCCTGACTTTC. As protein: CASSRSPGPGANVLTF. Complete variable domain (other parts from reference TRBV5-1 and TRBJ2-6): KAGVTQTPRYLIKTRGQQVTLSCSPISGHRSVSWYQQTPGQGLQFLFEYFSETQRNKGNFPGRFSGRQFSNSRSEMNVSTLELGDSALYLCASSRSPGPGANVLTFGAGSRLTVL.

This chain links TRBV7-9 with TRBJ2-7; weak D call: TRBD1 (7 bases). The CDR3 sequence is 16 residues long. Trimming removed 5 bases from V and 5 bases from J, with 22 bases in between. Germline V gives CDR1 SEHNR, CDR2 FQNEAQ (reference sequence). CDR3 amino acids: CASSATGEPRGDEQYF. CDR3 bases: TGTGCCAGCAGCGCTACAGGGGAACCAAGGGGGGACGAGCAGTACTTC. Complete variable domain (other parts from reference TRBV7-9 and TRBJ2-7): DTGVSQNPRHKITKRGQNVTFRCDPISEHNRLYWYRQTLGQGPEFLTYFQNEAQLEKSRLLSDRFSAERPKGSFSTLEIQRTEQGDSAMYLCASSATGEPRGDEQYFGPGTRLTVT.

This clone was picked up one time. The J gene is TRBJ2-7, the V gene TRBV7-9; weak D call: TRBD2 (5 bases). This CDR3 is 11 amino acids long. Germline CDR1 reads SEHNR; CDR2 reads FQNEAQ (reference sequence). The V and J ends lost 7 bases and 7 bases respectively, with 11 bases between them. The CDR3, as DNA: TGTGCCAGCACCCGGACGGGGGAGCAGTACTTC. Translating it yields CASTRTGEQYF.

The rearrangement uses TRBV7-9 and TRBJ1-4, with D perhaps TRBD1 (6 bases). In germline, CDR1 is SEHNR, CDR2 FQNEAQ (reference sequence). The CDR3 is 15 residues long. The V end lost 6 bases, the J end lost 5 bases, and 16 bases lay between the germline ends. The CDR3 loop reads CASRLHGTQNEKLFF. The CDR3 region has the DNA TGTGCCAGCAGGTTACACGGGACACAGAATGAAAAACTGTTTTTT. Complete variable domain (other parts from reference TRBV7-9 and TRBJ1-4): DTGVSQNPRHKITKRGQNVTFRCDPISEHNRLYWYRQTLGQGPEFLTYFQNEAQLEKSRLLSDRFSAERPKGSFSTLEIQRTEQGDSAMYLCASRLHGTQNEKLFFGSGTQLSVL.

The V and J genes are TRBV6-4 and TRBJ1-6; the D gene is possibly TRBD1 (6 bases). V gave up 2 bases and J gave up 6 bases, with 11 bases separating them. Germline V gives CDR1 MRHNA, CDR2 SNTAGT. This CDR3 comprises 15 residues. CDR3 residues: CASSDGQGSNSPLHF. Here the CDR3 DNA reads TGTGCCAGCAGTGACGGCCAGGGGTCTAATTCACCCCTCCACTTT.